This passage covers 13 T cell receptor beta chains from one sample sequenced in a study of regulatory T cells in long-lasting Graves disease. Through Arm-PCR of CDR3 regions and iRepertoire HTBI primers, TCR beta libraries were built. TCRdb re-analysed the multiplex PCR reads in MiXCR, keeping a single row per CDR3 protein. The table records 300,000 to 400,000 distinct CDR3 sequences, over 15% of them present only once. Documented time point: newly diagnosed GD, antithyroid drugs for less than 3 months. PBMC-extracted RNA yielded the TCR library. This sample was also put to use in a study of T cells in Graves' hyperthyroidism and ophthalmopathy.

The specimen was peripheral blood mononuclear cells (PBMCs), collected at new diagnosis, from a patient treated with antithyroid drugs. These receptors came from a middle-aged man with Graves disease.

This clonotype occurred a few times. The chain recombines TRBV19 with TRBJ2-1; 10 bases are a match to TRBD2. Trimming cost V 4 bases and J 3 bases; bases outside gene matches: 0. This CDR3 contains 14 residues. The germline gives CDR1 LNHDA, CDR2 SQIVND (reference sequence). The CDR3 region is CASSKRGGYNEQFF. DNA of the CDR3: TGTGCCAGTAGTAAGCGGGGGGGCTACAATGAGCAGTTCTTC.

Ten or more counts support this clonotype. The J gene is TRBJ2-7, the V gene TRBV11-2; D gene ambiguous. CDR1 is SGHAT, CDR2 FQNNGV, per germline. V lost 7 bases to trimming and J lost 1 base, with 14 bases between them. This CDR3 contains 14 residues. The CDR3 region has the DNA TGTGCCAGCAAGCTGGGTGGCGGATCCTACGAGCAGTACTTC. This sequence encodes CASKLGGGSYEQYF. Combining the CDR3 with reference TRBV11-2 and TRBJ2-7 gives the whole variable domain EAGVAQSPRYKIIEKRQSVAFWCNPISGHATLYWYQQILGQGPKLLIQFQNNGVVDDSQLPKDRFSAERLKGVDSTLKIQPAKLEDSAVYLCASKLGGGSYEQYFGPGTRLTVT.

This clonotype was observed many times. The rearrangement joins TRBV3-1 to TRBJ1-5; D remains ambiguous. This CDR3 region has 15 residues. Germline CDR1 reads LGHDT; CDR2 reads YNNKEL (reference sequence). The germline V and J ends were trimmed by 1 base and 4 bases, with 11 bases remaining between them. In DNA form, the CDR3 reads TGTGCCAGCAGCCAAGGGGTACGGGGTAATCAGCCCCAGCATTTT. Amino acid sequence: CASSQGVRGNQPQHF.

At least ten counts were recorded for this clonotype. The V call is TRBV24-1, the J call TRBJ2-1; possible D gene TRBD1, 6 bases. Per germline, CDR1 KGHDR and CDR2 SFDVKD. There are 15 residues in the CDR3. Trimming removed 5 bases at V and 3 bases at J, with 13 bases between. The CDR3 is CATSASTGFYNEQFF. In nucleotides, the CDR3 is TGTGCCACCAGTGCTTCAACAGGGTTCTACAATGAGCAGTTCTTC.

This clonotype came up many times. The V and J genes are TRBV28 and TRBJ2-1; either TRBD1 or TRBD2 may fit D (5 bases each). CDR3 size: 20 residues. The V gene's germline CDR1 is MDHEN and CDR2 SYDVKM. Trimming took 6 bases from V and 6 from J, leaving 33 bases between them. CDR3 protein: CASSPSRSRMGVWIINEQFF. The CDR3 DNA reads TGTGCCAGCAGCCCCTCCCGTAGCCGGATGGGGGTGTGGATAATCAATGAGCAGTTCTTC.

This clonotype was counted between two and nine times. The chain employs TRBV24-1 and TRBJ2-7; either TRBD1 or TRBD2 may supply D (5 bases each). The CDR3 consists of 15 residues. The ends were cut back, 4 bases at V and 0 bases at J, with 12 bases in the middle. The germline gives CDR1 KGHDR, CDR2 SFDVKD. The CDR3 spells CATSDPGTDSYEQYF. The CDR3 nucleotides are TGTGCCACCAGTGACCCCGGGACGGACTCCTACGAGCAGTACTTC.

Ten or more counts support this clonotype. The chain joins TRBV4-3 to TRBJ1-1; D unresolved. The CDR3 covers 13 residues. Trimming removed 6 bases at V and 0 bases at J, with 8 bases between. Per germline, CDR1 LGHNA and CDR2 YSLEER. This CDR3 reads CASSGQLNTEAFF. The CDR3 region has the DNA TGCGCCAGCAGTGGCCAATTGAACACTGAAGCTTTCTTT.

This clonotype was counted many times. The genes are TRBV3-1 and TRBJ1-3; 7 bases agree with TRBD1. This CDR3 comprises 14 residues. CDR1 is LGHDT and CDR2 is YNNKEL in the germline V gene (reference sequence). V lost 3 bases, J lost 6 bases, and 5 bases stayed unmatched. CDR3 in DNA: TGTGCCAGCAGCCAGCGGACAGGAGTAAACACCATATATTTT. This translates into CASSQRTGVNTIYF.

J is TRBJ1-2 and V is TRBV4-3; TRBD1 is a possible D gene (6 bases). CDR3 length: 15 amino acids. In germline, CDR1 is LGHNA, CDR2 YSLEER. V dropped 4 bases and J dropped 7 bases, with 19 bases sitting between them. CDR3 region: CASSPQGRGRGGYTF. Written as DNA, the CDR3 is TGCGCCAGCAGCCCCCAGGGCAGGGGAAGGGGTGGCTACACCTTC.

Ten or more counts support this clonotype. V gene TRBV19 combines with J gene TRBJ1-4, with 8 bases fitting TRBD1. V shed 4 bases, J shed 3 bases, and the junction held 7 bases outside the gene matches. The CDR3 sequence is 16 residues long. Germline values: CDR1 LNHDA, CDR2 SQIVND (reference sequence). The CDR3 sequence is CASSTGQGGPNEKLFF. The CDR3 DNA follows: TGTGCCAGTAGTACCGGACAGGGAGGACCTAATGAAAAACTGTTTTTT.

CDR3 nucleotide sequence: TGCAGCGTTGTCAATCGTCGGCAGGGGCCCCGTGGTACTGAAGCTTTCTTT. Translating gives CSVVNRRQGPRGTEAFF. The chain employs TRBV29-1 and TRBJ1-1; a weak D match, TRBD1 (6 bases). This CDR3 is built from 17 residues. The germline V gene has CDR1 SQVTM and CDR2 ANQGSEA. Trimming removed 4 bases at V and 5 bases at J, with 26 bases between.

This clonotype was recorded once. The chain has TRBV12-3 or TRBV12-4 and TRBJ2-7; D unresolved. The CDR3 is made up of 12 amino acids. V lost 7 bases and J 3 bases, leaving 10 bases between the germline ends. The CDR3 reads CASTGPGYEQYF. The CDR3, as DNA: TGTGCCAGCACCGGACCGGGCTACGAGCAGTACTTC.

This chain uses TRBV7-3 with TRBJ2-7; D is possibly TRBD1 (6 bases). There are 13 residues in the CDR3. The V end lost 2 bases, the J end lost 10 bases, and 15 bases lay between the germline ends. Looked up from germline, CDR1 is SGHTA and CDR2 is FQGTGA. DNA of the CDR3: TGTGCCAGCAGCTTAGAGCCGACAGGAGATCAGTACTTC. Protein product: CASSLEPTGDQYF.